This T cell receptor (beta chain) came from a study of T cell changes during pregnancy in multiple sclerosis. The repertoire was sequenced with immunoSEQ multiplex PCR; TCRdb's copy has only in-frame clones and lacks some. This sample carries tens of thousands of clones, approximately 89% of them seen once, and the ten largest clones take about 4.9%. Germline CDR1 is LNHDA and CDR2 is SQIVND (reference sequence). V lost 7 bases to trimming and J lost 1 base, with 16 bases between them. The CDR3 is 16 amino acids. The clonotype comes from a female donor with multiple sclerosis, enrolled in a pregnancy study. Sequencing was performed on CD8+ T cells from peripheral blood mononuclear cells, taken in the first trimester of pregnancy. The chain joins TRBV19 to TRBJ2-2, with a possible D match to TRBD1 (5 bases). This chain's CDR3 is CASTTHYRGNTGELFF. CDR3 DNA: TGTGCCAGTACTACCCATTATAGGGGGAACACCGGGGAGCTGTTTTTT.